This entry describes one T cell receptor beta chain. The table came from immunoSEQ multiplex PCR; TCRdb's copy has only in-frame clones and leaves some out. The sample has 70,000 to 80,000 clones, about nine tenths seen once. This entry belongs to a study of technical replicates of blood from several donors. The V gene's germline CDR1 is MNHNS and CDR2 SASEGT. The CDR3 spans 11 residues. The V gene lost 7 bases and the J gene lost 4 bases, with 7 bases spanning the gap. This clonotype was sampled from a human donor in good health. Some clones in this sample may be carry-over from other donors' samples. The rearrangement uses TRBV6-1 and TRBJ1-1; D gene uncertain. The specimen sequenced was T cells isolated from PBMCs. In nucleotides, the CDR3 is TGTGCCAGCACCCTTTTCACTGAAGCTTTCTTT. Protein: CASTLFTEAFF.